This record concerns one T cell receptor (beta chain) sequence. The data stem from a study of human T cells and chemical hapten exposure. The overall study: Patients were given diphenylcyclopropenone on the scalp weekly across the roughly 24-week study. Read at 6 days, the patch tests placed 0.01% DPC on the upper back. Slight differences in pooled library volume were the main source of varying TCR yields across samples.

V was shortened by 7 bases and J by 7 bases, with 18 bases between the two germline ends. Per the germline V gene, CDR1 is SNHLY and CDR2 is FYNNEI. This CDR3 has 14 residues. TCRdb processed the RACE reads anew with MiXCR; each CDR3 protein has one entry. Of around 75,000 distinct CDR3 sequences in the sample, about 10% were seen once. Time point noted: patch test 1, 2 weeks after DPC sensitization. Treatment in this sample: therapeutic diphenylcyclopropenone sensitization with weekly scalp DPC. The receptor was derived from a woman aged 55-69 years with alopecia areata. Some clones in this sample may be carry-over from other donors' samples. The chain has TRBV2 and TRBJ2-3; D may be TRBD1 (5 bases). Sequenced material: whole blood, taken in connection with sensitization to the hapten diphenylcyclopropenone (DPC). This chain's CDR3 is CASMSARVMNTQYF. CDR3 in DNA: TGTGCCAGCATGTCGGCCAGGGTAATGAATACGCAGTATTTT.